This T cell receptor beta chain came from a study of vaccination effects on CD4 cells after COVID-19. Study-level information: Everyone in the study got two shots of either the BNT162b2 or mRNA-1273 vaccine. General study results and limits: Both infection-induced and vaccine-induced clones contracted markedly at late post-vaccination timepoints.

With respect to this clone: Its antigen is as yet unknown.

Antigen-specific CD4+ T cells were expanded (with viral peptide pools) by the ViraFEST assay ahead of sequencing. With roughly 9 days of culture completed, CD4+ T cells were isolated. Recipients of the vaccine had no prior SARS-CoV-2 infection and negative nucleocapsid antibodies. Cultivation was performed at roughly 2.2 million PBMC per well with roughly 10 IU/ml IL-2 and around 10 ug/ml peptides added. Cells had half their medium changed to IL-2 medium on days 3 and 7. Some clones are missing from TCRdb's copy, which holds only in-frame ones; the method was immunoSEQ multiplex PCR. The sample has about 41,000 clones, 77% seen once. The CDR3 contains 16 residues. The germline CDR1 and CDR2 sequences are LGHNA and YSLEER. The V end lost 5 bases, the J end lost 0 bases, and 14 bases lay between the germline ends.

The specimen was CD4+ T cells from PBMCs cultured with HCoV-NL63 spike peptides, collected before COVID-19 vaccination. This sequence originates from a human donor who received a COVID-19 vaccine. The chain couples TRBV4-3 to TRBJ1-3; D gene unclear. The CDR3 DNA sequence: TGCGCCAGCAGCTTAGACGGACCAACCTCTGGAAACACCATATATTTT. Translating gives CASSLDGPTSGNTIYF.